This T cell receptor beta chain was obtained from a study of shared clonotypes between healthy human individuals. General observations from the study: It was the non-shared clonotypes that had lower generation probabilities than clonotypes shared by all four donors.

Profiling relied on immunoSEQ multiplex PCR, and the TCRdb table lists in-frame clones only, not all of them. The sample holds roughly 570,000 clones, about 98% seen once. In the case of this clone: Its cognate antigen is unknown.

The naive CD8 fraction comprised CD45RO-negative cells positively selected for CCR7 and excluded terminally differentiated effector memory CD45RA+ cells. Germline-derived CDR1 and CDR2 are PRHDT and FYEKMQ (reference sequence). This CDR3 spans 14 amino acids. The germline V and J ends were trimmed by 5 bases and 10 bases, with 20 bases remaining between them. The TCR sequence derives from a man younger than 45 in good health. The sequencing sample was made of naive CD8+ T cells sorted from blood. J is TRBJ1-1 and V is TRBV13, with no clear D. The CDR3 sequence is CASSLRGGRWPAFF. The CDR3 coding sequence is TGTGCCAGCAGCCTCAGAGGAGGCCGCTGGCCAGCTTTCTTT.